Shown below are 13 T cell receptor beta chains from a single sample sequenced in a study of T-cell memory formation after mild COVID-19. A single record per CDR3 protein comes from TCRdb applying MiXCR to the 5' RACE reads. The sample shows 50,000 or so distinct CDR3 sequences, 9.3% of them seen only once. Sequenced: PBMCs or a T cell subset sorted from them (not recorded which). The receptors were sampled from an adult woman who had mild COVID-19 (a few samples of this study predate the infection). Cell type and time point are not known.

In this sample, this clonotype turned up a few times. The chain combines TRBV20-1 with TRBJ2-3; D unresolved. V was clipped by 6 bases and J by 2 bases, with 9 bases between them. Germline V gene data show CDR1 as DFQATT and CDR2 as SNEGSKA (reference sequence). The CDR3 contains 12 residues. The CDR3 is CSAWTTTDTQYF. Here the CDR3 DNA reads TGCAGTGCGTGGACCACCACAGATACGCAGTATTTT.

This CDR3 reads CSVVGTGHYGYTF. The CDR3, as DNA: TGCAGCGTTGTCGGGACAGGCCACTATGGCTACACCTTC. The chain combines TRBV29-1 with TRBJ1-2; 8 positions match TRBD1. CDR1 is SQVTM and CDR2 is ANQGSEA in the germline V gene. The CDR3 sequence is 13 residues long. The V segment lost 4 bases and the J segment 3 bases; nucleotides outside the gene matches: 4.

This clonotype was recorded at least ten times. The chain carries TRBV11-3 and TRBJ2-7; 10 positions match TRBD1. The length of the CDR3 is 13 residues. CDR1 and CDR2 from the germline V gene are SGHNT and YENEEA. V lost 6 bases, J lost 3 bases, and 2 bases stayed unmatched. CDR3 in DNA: TGTGCCAGCAGATGGACAGGGGGCTACGAGCAGTACTTC. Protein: CASRWTGGYEQYF.

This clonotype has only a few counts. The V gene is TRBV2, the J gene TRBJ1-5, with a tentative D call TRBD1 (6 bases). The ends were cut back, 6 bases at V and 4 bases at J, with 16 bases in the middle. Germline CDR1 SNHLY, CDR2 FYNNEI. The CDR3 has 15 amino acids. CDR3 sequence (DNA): TGTGCCAGCAGACTAGGATCAACAGGGAATCAGCCCCAGCATTTT. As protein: CASRLGSTGNQPQHF.

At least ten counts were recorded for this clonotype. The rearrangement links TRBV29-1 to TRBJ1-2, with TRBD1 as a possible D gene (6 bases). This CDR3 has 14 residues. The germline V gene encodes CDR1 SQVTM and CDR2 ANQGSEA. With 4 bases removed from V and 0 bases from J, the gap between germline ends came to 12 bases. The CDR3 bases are TGCAGCGTTGTTCCGGGGGGCACTAACTATGGCTACACCTTC. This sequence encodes CSVVPGGTNYGYTF.

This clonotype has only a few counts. CDR3 in DNA: TGCGCCAGCAGTGATCTTGGACACTGGAACACTGAAGCTTTCTTT. Residues: CASSDLGHWNTEAFF. The V gene is TRBV10-2, the J gene TRBJ1-1, with D perhaps matching TRBD1 (5 bases). Germline values: CDR1 WSHSY, CDR2 SAAADI. V shed 3 bases and J shed 1 base, with 12 bases lying between them. This CDR3 is 15 amino acids long.

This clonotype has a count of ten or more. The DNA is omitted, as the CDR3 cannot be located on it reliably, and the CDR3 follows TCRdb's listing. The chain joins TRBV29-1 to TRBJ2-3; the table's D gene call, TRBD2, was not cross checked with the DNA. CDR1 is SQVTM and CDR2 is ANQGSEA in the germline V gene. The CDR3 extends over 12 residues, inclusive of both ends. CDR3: CSVGPGTDTQYF.

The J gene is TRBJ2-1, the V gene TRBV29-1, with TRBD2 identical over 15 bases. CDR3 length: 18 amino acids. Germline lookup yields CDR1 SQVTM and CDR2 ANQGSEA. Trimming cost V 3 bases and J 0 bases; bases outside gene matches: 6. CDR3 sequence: CSVDRRGLAGGSYNEQFF. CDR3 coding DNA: TGCAGCGTTGATCGTCGGGGACTAGCGGGGGGCTCCTACAATGAGCAGTTCTTC.

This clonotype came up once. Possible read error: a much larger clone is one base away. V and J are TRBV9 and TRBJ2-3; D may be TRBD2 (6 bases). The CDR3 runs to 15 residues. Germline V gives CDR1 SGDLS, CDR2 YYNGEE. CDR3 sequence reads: CASSVSSTSTDTQCF. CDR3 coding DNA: TGTGCCAGCAGCGTGTCTTCCACTAGCACAGATACGCAGTGTTTT. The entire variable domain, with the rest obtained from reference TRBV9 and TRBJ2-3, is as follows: DSGVTQTPKHLITATGQRVTLRCSPRSGDLSVYWYQQSLDQGLQFLIQYYNGEERAKGNILERFSAQQFPDLHSELNLSSLELGDSALYFCASSVSSTSTDTQCFGPGTRLTVL.

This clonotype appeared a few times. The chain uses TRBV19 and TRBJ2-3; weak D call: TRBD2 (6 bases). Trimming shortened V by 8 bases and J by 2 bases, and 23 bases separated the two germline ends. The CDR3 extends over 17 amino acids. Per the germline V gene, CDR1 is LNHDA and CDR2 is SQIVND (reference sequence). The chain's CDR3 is CASSGSTRGAYTDTQYF. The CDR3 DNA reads TGTGCCAGTTCCGGCTCGACTCGCGGGGCGTACACAGATACGCAGTATTTT.

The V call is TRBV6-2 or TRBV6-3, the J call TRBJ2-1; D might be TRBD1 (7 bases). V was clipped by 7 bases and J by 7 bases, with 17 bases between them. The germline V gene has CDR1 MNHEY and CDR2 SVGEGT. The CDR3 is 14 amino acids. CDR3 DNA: TGTGCCAGCACCCCGGGGGACAGATTGAATGAGCAGTTCTTC. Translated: CASTPGDRLNEQFF.

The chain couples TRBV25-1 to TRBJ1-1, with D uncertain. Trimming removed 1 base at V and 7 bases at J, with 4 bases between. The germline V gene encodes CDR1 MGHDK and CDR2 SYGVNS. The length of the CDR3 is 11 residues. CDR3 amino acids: CASSEWDEAFF. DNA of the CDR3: TGTGCCAGCAGTGAATGGGATGAAGCTTTCTTT.

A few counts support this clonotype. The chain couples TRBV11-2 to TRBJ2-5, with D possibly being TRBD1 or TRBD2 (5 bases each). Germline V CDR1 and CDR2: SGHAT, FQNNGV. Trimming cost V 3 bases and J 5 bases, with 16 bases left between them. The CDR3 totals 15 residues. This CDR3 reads CASSFGQAWGETQYF. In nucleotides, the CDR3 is TGTGCCAGCAGCTTTGGGCAGGCCTGGGGGGAGACCCAGTACTTC.